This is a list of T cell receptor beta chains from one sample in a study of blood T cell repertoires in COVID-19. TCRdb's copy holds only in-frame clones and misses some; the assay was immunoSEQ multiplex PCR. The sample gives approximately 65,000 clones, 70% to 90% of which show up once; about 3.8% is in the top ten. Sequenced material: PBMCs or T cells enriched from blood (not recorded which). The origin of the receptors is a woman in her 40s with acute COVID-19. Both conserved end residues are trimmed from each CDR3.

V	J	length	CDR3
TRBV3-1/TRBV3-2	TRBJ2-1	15	ASSLPQEANSYNEQF
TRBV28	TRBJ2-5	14	ASQVPGGGVRETQY
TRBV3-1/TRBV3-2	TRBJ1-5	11	ASRNYSNQPQH
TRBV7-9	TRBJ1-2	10	ASTGQVQGYT
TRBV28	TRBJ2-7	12	ASSFEDTNYEQY
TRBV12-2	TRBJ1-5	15	ASRLTTAPYSNQPQH
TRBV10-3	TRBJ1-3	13	AISVGVGSGNTIY
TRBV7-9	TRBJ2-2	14	ASSLGFRGRGGELF
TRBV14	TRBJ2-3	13	ASSQRTGRADTQY
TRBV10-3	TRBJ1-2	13	AISESREWRDKYT
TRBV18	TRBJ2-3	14	ASSKTSGSDTDTQY
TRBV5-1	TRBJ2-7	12	ASSLTSGSAEQY